This T cell receptor (beta chain) is drawn from a study of cytomegalovirus exposure and HLA in healthy donors. Study-wide results and limits: Reportedly, fewer N-insertions than the roughly 600-donor mean appeared in an Asian-associated ancestry cluster in a later analysis.

Nominally healthy donors were sampled, though unrecorded immune exposures were likely. In the case of this clone: Its antigen is undetermined.

The CDR3 totals 14 residues. The germline CDR1 and CDR2 sequences are MDHEN and SYDVKM. V lost 4 bases, J lost 4 bases, and 14 bases lay in between. PCR involved 60 Vbeta and 13 Jbeta primers. Profiling relied on immunoSEQ multiplex PCR, and the TCRdb table lists in-frame clones only, not all of them. The sample records 250,000 to 350,000 clones, 86% being singletons. The receptor comes from a man in his forties or fifties in good health and CMV-seropositive. Material for sequencing was PBMCs. This chain joins TRBV28 and TRBJ2-7; D possibly corresponds to TRBD2 (6 bases). In DNA, the CDR3 is TGTGCCAGCAGTTCGGGACGGAGGGAATACGAGCAGTACTTC. It yields the protein CASSSGRREYEQYF.